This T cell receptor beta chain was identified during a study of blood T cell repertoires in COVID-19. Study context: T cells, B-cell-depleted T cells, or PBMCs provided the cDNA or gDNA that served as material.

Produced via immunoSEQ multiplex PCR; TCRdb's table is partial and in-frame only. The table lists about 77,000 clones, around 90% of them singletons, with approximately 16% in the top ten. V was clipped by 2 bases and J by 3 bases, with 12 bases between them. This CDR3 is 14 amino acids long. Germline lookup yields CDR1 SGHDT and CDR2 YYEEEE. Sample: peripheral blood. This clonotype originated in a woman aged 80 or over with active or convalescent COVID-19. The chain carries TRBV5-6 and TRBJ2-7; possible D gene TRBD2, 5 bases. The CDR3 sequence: CASSFKTTFYEQYF. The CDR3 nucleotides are TGTGCCAGCAGCTTCAAGACTACTTTCTACGAGCAGTACTTC.